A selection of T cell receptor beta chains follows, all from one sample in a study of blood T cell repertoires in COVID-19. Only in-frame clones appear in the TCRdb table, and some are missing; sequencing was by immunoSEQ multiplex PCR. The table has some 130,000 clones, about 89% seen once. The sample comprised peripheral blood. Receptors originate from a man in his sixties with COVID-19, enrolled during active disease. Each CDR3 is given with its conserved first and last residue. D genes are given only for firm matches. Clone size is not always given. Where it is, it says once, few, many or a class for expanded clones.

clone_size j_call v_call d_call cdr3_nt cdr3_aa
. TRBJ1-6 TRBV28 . TGTGCCAGCAGGCTACCGGGTCAATCACCCCTCCACTTT CASRLPGQSPLHF
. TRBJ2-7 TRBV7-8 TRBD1 TGTGCCAGCAGGCCTACAGGGGGGTCCCCCTACGAGCAGTACTTC CASRPTGGSPYEQYF
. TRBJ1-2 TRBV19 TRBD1 TGTGCCAGTAGTAGGGGACAGGCGGTCTATGGCTACACCTTC CASSRGQAVYGYTF
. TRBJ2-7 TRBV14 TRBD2 TGTGCCAGCAGCCTTAGCGGGGGAGCCTACGAGCAGTACTTC CASSLSGGAYEQYF
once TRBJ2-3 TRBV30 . TGTGCCTGGACCGAGGCGGAAGGCACAGATACGCAGTATTTT CAWTEAEGTDTQYF
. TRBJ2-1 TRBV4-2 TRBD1 TGTGCCAGCAGCCAAGAGGGACAGGGGGGAGGTGAGCAGTTCTTC CASSQEGQGGGEQFF
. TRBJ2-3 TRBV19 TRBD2 TGTACCAGTAGTATAGATCATAGGCTAGCGGGCACAGATACGCAGTATTTT CTSSIDHRLAGTDTQYF
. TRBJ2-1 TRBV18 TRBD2 TGTGCCAGCTCACCGGGTAGCGGGGGGGCAAGCTCCTACAATGAGCAGTTCTTC CASSPGSGGASSYNEQFF
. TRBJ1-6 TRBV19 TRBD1 TGTGCCAGTAGTCTGACAGGGGCCGGCTCACCCCTCCACTTT CASSLTGAGSPLHF
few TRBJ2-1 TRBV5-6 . TGTGCCAGCAGCTTGTTTCTGGGACTGGAAAACAATGAGCAGTTCTTC CASSLFLGLENNEQFF
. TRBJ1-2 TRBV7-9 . TGTGCCAGCAGCCCGTCAGAGGGTGGCTACACCTTC CASSPSEGGYTF
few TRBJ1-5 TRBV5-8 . TGTGCCAGCAGCTTGGGGGCAGGGTCTAGGCAGCCCCAGCATTTT CASSLGAGSRQPQHF
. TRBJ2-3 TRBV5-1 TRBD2 TGCGCCAGCCGCAGACTAGCGGGGAACACAGATACGCAGTATTTT CASRRLAGNTDTQYF
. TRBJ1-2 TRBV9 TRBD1 TGTGCCAGCAGCCCCACAACAGGGGGCTCTAACTATGGCTACACCTTC CASSPTTGGSNYGYTF
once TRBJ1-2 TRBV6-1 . TGTGCCAGCAGTCAAGACCGGGGTTCGGGCTTCTACGGCTACACCTTC CASSQDRGSGFYGYTF
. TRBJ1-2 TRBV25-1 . TGTGCCAGCAGTGAATATGGGGCAGGGTCATTTGGCTACACCTTC CASSEYGAGSFGYTF
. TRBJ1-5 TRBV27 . TGTGCCAGCAGTTCGAACAGTCGCAATCAGCCCCAGCATTTT CASSSNSRNQPQHF
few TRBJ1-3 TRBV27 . TGTGCCAGCAGTTGGCCCCCCGGGGGGTCTGGAAACACCATATATTTT CASSWPPGGSGNTIYF
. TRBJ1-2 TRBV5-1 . TGCGCCAGCAGCTTGGCCCCGGTTGCTTACTATGGCTACACCTTC CASSLAPVAYYGYTF
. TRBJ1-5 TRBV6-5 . TGTGCCAGCAGCTCCCACAGCGGGGCGAATCAGCCCCAGCATTTT CASSSHSGANQPQHF
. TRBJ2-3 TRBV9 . TGTGCCAGCAGCGTAGTGAGGGAGGAAGATACGCAGTATTTT CASSVVREEDTQYF
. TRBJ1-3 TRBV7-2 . TGTGCCAGCAGCCCCGCCGTTGTTAGCTCTGGAAACACCATATATTTT CASSPAVVSSGNTIYF
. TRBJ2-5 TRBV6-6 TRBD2 TGTGCCAGCAGCTTACGTCCGGGACTAGCGGGGGAGTTAGGTGAGACCCAGTACTTC CASSLRPGLAGELGETQYF
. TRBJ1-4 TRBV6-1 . TGTGCCAGCAGTGAAGGGCAGTATAATGAAAAACTGTTTTTT CASSEGQYNEKLFF
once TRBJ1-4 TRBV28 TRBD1 TGTGCCAGCAGTTTAAATACAGGGGGGGCTGAAAAACTGTTTTTT CASSLNTGGAEKLFF
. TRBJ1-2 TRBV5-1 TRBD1 TGCGCCAGTCAAGAGTCAGGGGGTCAAGGCTATGGCTACACCTTC CASQESGGQGYGYTF
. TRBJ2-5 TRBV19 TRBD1 TGTGCCAGTATGGGGACAGGGTACGCCCGGTCCCAGTACTTC CASMGTGYARSQYF
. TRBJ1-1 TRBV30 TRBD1 TGTGCCTGGAGTCAGGGGGCGTTAGCTTTCTTT CAWSQGALAFF
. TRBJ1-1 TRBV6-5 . TGTGCCAGCAGCCAGGGTACTGAAGCTTTCTTT CASSQGTEAFF
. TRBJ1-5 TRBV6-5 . TGTGCCAGCAGGGGGCCAGGGAACAATCAGCCCCAGCATTTT CASRGPGNNQPQHF
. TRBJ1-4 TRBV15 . TGTGCCACCAGCAGAGCTCTGACTAATGAAAAACTGTTTTTT CATSRALTNEKLFF
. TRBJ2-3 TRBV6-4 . TGTGCCAGCAGCGTACAGGCCAGCACAGATACGCAGTATTTT CASSVQASTDTQYF
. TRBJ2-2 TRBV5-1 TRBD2 TGCGCCAGCAGCTCGGGACTAGCGGGAAGGACCGGGGAGCTGTTTTTT CASSSGLAGRTGELFF
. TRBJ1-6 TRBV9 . TGTGCCAGCAGCGTAGGGCAGGGGTATAATTCACCCCTCCACTTT CASSVGQGYNSPLHF
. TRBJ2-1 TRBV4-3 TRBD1 TGCGCCAGCAGCCAAGATCGCAGGGGGCTGGATGAGCAGTTCTTC CASSQDRRGLDEQFF
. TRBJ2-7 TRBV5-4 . TGTGCCAGCAGCCCTGGACTGGGTCTTGAGCAGTACTTC CASSPGLGLEQYF
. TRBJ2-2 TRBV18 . TGTGCCAGCTCACCACATCCAGGGCCAACTGGGGCCGGGGAGCTGTTTTTT CASSPHPGPTGAGELFF
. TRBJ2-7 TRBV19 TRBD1 TGTGCCAGTAGTATGAGGACAGGGGGCTCCTACGAGCAGTACTTC CASSMRTGGSYEQYF
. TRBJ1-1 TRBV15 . TGTGCCACCAGCAGAGCATTGGCAGGGAAGGGTAACACTGAAGCTTTCTTT CATSRALAGKGNTEAFF
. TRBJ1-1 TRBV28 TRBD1 TGTGCCAGCAGTCCCACGGGACAGGGTGATTTGAACACTGAAGCTTTCTTT CASSPTGQGDLNTEAFF
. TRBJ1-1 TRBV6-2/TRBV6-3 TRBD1 TGTGCCAGCAGTTACGGACAGGGCACTGAAGCTTTCTTT CASSYGQGTEAFF
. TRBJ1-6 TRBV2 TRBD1 TGTGCCAGCAGTCCCCCCGGGGGGACAGGCGGCGGGAATTCACCCCTCCACTTT CASSPPGGTGGGNSPLHF